This record looks at one T cell receptor beta chain sequence and its context. It has no known antigen specificity. Per-base qualities were not stored, and no clone one base away is much larger. Library preparation employed the immunoSEQ multiplex PCR assay. In the paper's pipeline: During preprocessing, nonproductive sequences were removed, as were CDR3s that did not start with C, did not end with F or W, or were shorter than 7 amino acids. Antigen-specific clonotypes were called with the MANAFEST web app on the basis of expansion relative to the reference and to other culture wells. A clone was considered positive if significant expansion relative to the reference culture was observed in 2 of 3 replicate wells at an FDR below 0.05. For a clone to be considered positive, significant expansion relative to all other tandem wells and an odds ratio above 5 were also required. CDR3 homology was measured as pairwise Levenshtein distance, computed with the stringdist R package after trimming three terminal residues from each end. This immuneACCESS table, as held by TCRdb, lists in-frame sequences with V and J called but not all clones. Of the missing ones, under half trace to an unresolved V gene in checked studies; the others have no known cause. That table furnishes V, J and clone size, whereas the DNA furnished D and trimming. The sample profile shows about 29,000 clones; around 80% of them were found once. The ten largest clones represent 14% to 15% of the sample.

CD4+ T cells from unexposed donors were collected before the COVID-19 pandemic (2011-2018). The EasySep CD4+ T cell isolation kit was used to isolate CD4+ T cells once the cultures had run for about 10 days. As far as cell numbers permitted, CD4+ T cells from unexposed donors were tested for reactivity against SARS-CoV-2 S and N as well as four spike pools from common cold coronaviruses. Each well received over 1.5 million PBMCs, cultured in IMDM supplemented with approximately 5% human AB serum and 9.5 to 10 IU/ml IL-2. Half of the culture medium was replaced with fresh IL-2-containing medium on days 3 and 7. Triplicate replicate wells were generally used for each peptide culture condition. Leukapheresis product for the unexposed donors was purchased commercially. Ficoll-Paque PLUS gradient centrifugation was used to isolate PBMCs from either whole blood or leukapheresis product. The PBMCs went either fresh into the expansion assay or into cryopreservation at -140 degrees C. The QIAamp Micro DNA Kit was used to extract genomic DNA from the CD4+ T cells.

As encoded in the germline V gene, CDR1 is ENHRY while CDR2 is SYGVKD. Trimming removed 4 bases from V and 6 bases from J, leaving 13 bases between the germline ends. Measured from the cysteine to the phenylalanine, the CDR3 is 14 residues long. Only the CDR3 portion is preserved as DNA: 42 bases, with reading frame beginning at the first base. The data derive from a study of CD4 T cells in relation to SARS-CoV-2 and coronaviruses (TCRdb year 2021). For context, the study as a whole: In the ViraFEST assay, PBMCs were cultured with antigen for less than 12 days, after which TCR beta CDR3s were sequenced to identify clonal expansions specific to the antigen. An HIV-1 Nef peptide pool or a no-peptide culture served as the negative reference condition. Shared crossreactive spike epitopes were mapped to their HLA restriction using patient-derived lymphoblastoid cell lines. At the level of individual TCR clonotypes, the study evaluated whether memory CD4+ T cells crossreact between the spike proteins of SARS-CoV-2 and those of common cold coronaviruses. Samples from three pre-COVID donors and the naive versus memory experiments were sequenced with the Adaptive Biotechnologies TCR-sequencing kit; other data were Illumina-based. For other donors in the study, expansion assays were sequenced with a different, Illumina-based TCR-beta assay.

What the work shows at the level of the full study, not this receptor alone: Crossreactive clones showed significantly weaker SARS-CoV-2-driven expansion than monoreactive clones, consistent with antigenic imprinting. Pre-pandemic and post-infection samples were not both contributed by any donor, so tracing of the source of pre-existing responses was limited. In around two thirds of donors, memory CD4+ clonotypes turned up that crossrecognized SARS-CoV-2 and at least one common cold coronavirus spike. The study was constrained by small numbers of patients and of tested TCRs. Crossreactivity analysis was centred on spike protein, so crossreactivity against other viral proteins was not assessed.

The sequence is built from TRBV10-3 and TRBJ2-1; the D gene is possibly TRBD1, with 6 bases matching. This TCR was sampled from a human donor in good health. What was sequenced was CD4+ T cells from PBMCs, cultured in vitro. The bases are TGTGCCATCAGTGTAGTAACAGGGACCAATGAGCAGTTCTTC. The translation is CAISVVTGTNEQFF.